The 12 T cell receptor beta chains reported below all come from one sample, sequenced in a study of blood T cells in healthy people across ages. Primed by a sample-barcoded 5' primer and a J-beta primer mix, a second PCR proceeded for 7 to 11 cycles. Each CDR3 protein is one row after TCRdb ran MiXCR on the 5' RACE reads. Of roughly 1.7 million distinct CDR3 sequences detected, roughly a third appear once; the ten largest clones hold 11%. The sample was blood. The receptors stem from a young woman in good health.

J is TRBJ1-1 and V is TRBV20-1, with 7 bases identical to TRBD1. With 3 bases clipped from V and 5 bases from J, the junction kept 15 bases outside the gene matches. The CDR3 has 16 amino acids. Germline CDR1 is DFQATT and CDR2 is SNEGSKA (reference sequence). The CDR3 coding sequence is TGCAGTGCTAGTAGGTTTGCAGGGGGGATCGTTACTGAAGCTTTCTTT. Protein sequence: CSASRFAGGIVTEAFF.

The chain combines TRBV7-8 with TRBJ2-1, with D tentatively TRBD2 (5 bases). The length of the CDR3 is 15 residues. Germline V CDR1 and CDR2: SGHVS, FQNEAQ. The V end lost 1 base, the J end lost 10 bases, and 17 bases lay between the germline ends. In nucleotides, the CDR3 is TGTGCCAGCAGCTTAGGCGGGTTCCAAGAACACGAGCAGTTCTTC. Residues: CASSLGGFQEHEQFF. The complete variable domain, with remaining parts taken from reference TRBV7-8 and TRBJ2-1, reads GAGVSQSPRYKVAKRGQDVALRCDPISGHVSLFWYQQALGQGPEFLTYFQNEAQLDKSGLPSDRFFAERPEGSVSTLKIQRTQQEDSAVYLCASSLGGFQEHEQFFGPGTRLTVL.

J is TRBJ2-5 and V is TRBV6-5; D is perhaps TRBD1 or TRBD2 (6 bases each). The J call may be faulty, since TRBJ2-7 better matches the DNA end. The CDR3 runs 18 residues. Germline V gives CDR1 MNHEY, CDR2 SVGAGI. The CDR3 loop is CASSYHSGFGGGIYEQYF. The CDR3 DNA follows: TGTGCCAGCAGTTACCATTCTGGCTTTGGAGGGGGTATCTACGAGCAGTACTTC.

The gene calls are TRBV2 and TRBJ1-2; TRBD1 matches at 7 bases. Germline-derived CDR1 and CDR2 are SNHLY and FYNNEI. With V trimmed by 7 bases and J by 7 bases, 18 bases remained unmatched. CDR3 length: 16 amino acids. As DNA, the CDR3 is TGTGCCAGCACGGGGGAGAGCAGGGGGGGCCTACGTGGCTACACCTTC. It translates to CASTGESRGGLRGYTF.

V and J are TRBV12-3 or TRBV12-4 and TRBJ2-3; 9 positions agree with TRBD2. This CDR3 region has 18 residues. The ends lost 3 bases at V and 2 bases at J; junction bases unmatched: 12. The CDR3 spells CASSFGRGGIENTDTQYF. CDR3 in DNA: TGTGCCAGCAGTTTTGGGCGGGGGGGTATAGAGAACACAGATACGCAGTATTTT.

This clonotype was recorded a few times. This chain joins TRBV5-1 and TRBJ2-3; D possibly corresponds to TRBD2 (6 bases). The CDR3 extends over 16 amino acids. V lost 0 bases and J lost 5, with 16 bases in between. Germline lookup yields CDR1 SGHRS and CDR2 YFSETQ. This chain's CDR3 is CASSLELTGGGDTQYF. DNA of the CDR3: TGCGCCAGCAGCTTGGAACTGACCGGGGGTGGAGATACGCAGTATTTT.

The chain is built from TRBV11-2 and TRBJ2-7; 8 bases agree with TRBD2. The CDR3 has 15 amino acids. CDR1 and CDR2 from the germline V gene are SGHAT and FQNNGV. Unmatched junction bases numbered 5, after V lost 0 bases and J lost 4 bases. CDR3 DNA sequence: TGTGCCAGCAGCTTAGATCGGGGGGGTGGGTACGAGCAGTACTTC. This codes for CASSLDRGGGYEQYF. The whole variable domain, remainder taken from reference TRBV11-2 and TRBJ2-7, is EAGVAQSPRYKIIEKRQSVAFWCNPISGHATLYWYQQILGQGPKLLIQFQNNGVVDDSQLPKDRFSAERLKGVDSTLKIQPAKLEDSAVYLCASSLDRGGGYEQYFGPGTRLTVT.

This rearrangement joins TRBV20-1 to TRBJ1-1, with D unresolved. Germline V gene sequence: CDR1 DFQATT, CDR2 SNEGSKA (reference sequence). The CDR3 spans 13 residues. The ends were cut back, 0 bases at V and 5 bases at J, with 10 bases in the middle. The CDR3 region has the DNA TGCAGTGCTAGAGACGGAGGTGGTACTGAAGCTTTCTTT. Amino acid sequence: CSARDGGGTEAFF.

This clonotype was recorded at least ten times. The J gene is TRBJ2-3, the V gene TRBV2; D is undetermined. The V gene lost 2 bases and the J gene lost 3 bases, with 9 bases spanning the gap. CDR3 size: 14 residues. CDR1 is SNHLY, CDR2 FYNNEI, per germline. CDR3 coding DNA: TGTGCCAGCAGTGAATCTGGGCCTACAGATACGCAGTATTTT. This codes for CASSESGPTDTQYF.

This clonotype has only a few counts. The chain links TRBV7-6 to TRBJ2-1; D is ambiguous. Germline assignment: CDR1 SGHVS and CDR2 FNYEAQ. The CDR3 sequence is 13 residues long. Trimming pared 5 bases from V and 7 bases from J, leaving 12 bases between. The CDR3 region has the DNA TGTGCCAGCAGCCGAGGACCTGCTAATGAGCAGTTCTTC. This sequence encodes CASSRGPANEQFF. Filled out from reference TRBV7-6 and TRBJ2-1, the complete variable domain reads GAGVSQSPRYKVTKRGQDVALRCDPISGHVSLYWYRQALGQGPEFLTYFNYEAQQDKSGLPNDRFSAERPEGSISTLTIQRTEQRDSAMYRCASSRGPANEQFFGPGTRLTVL.

Only a few counts were recorded for this clonotype. This sequence joins TRBV10-3 and TRBJ2-1; 11 bases fit TRBD2. Germline trimming cut 9 bases from V and 8 bases from J; bases unmatched to any gene: 6. This CDR3 comprises 13 residues. The germline V gene encodes CDR1 ENHRY and CDR2 SYGVKD. The CDR3 loop reads CAIRLAGSDEQFF. CDR3 DNA sequence: TGTGCCATTCGACTAGCGGGGAGCGATGAGCAGTTCTTC.

The rearrangement uses TRBV27 and TRBJ1-4; 7 nucleotides align to TRBD1. Germline V gene data show CDR1 as MNHEY and CDR2 as SMNVEV (reference sequence). CDR3 length: 13 residues. Losses at the gene ends were 6 bases for V and 3 bases for J; bases not matched to a gene: 1. Here the CDR3 reads CASRQGANEKLFF. For the CDR3, the DNA is TGTGCCAGCAGGCAGGGGGCTAATGAAAAACTGTTTTTT.